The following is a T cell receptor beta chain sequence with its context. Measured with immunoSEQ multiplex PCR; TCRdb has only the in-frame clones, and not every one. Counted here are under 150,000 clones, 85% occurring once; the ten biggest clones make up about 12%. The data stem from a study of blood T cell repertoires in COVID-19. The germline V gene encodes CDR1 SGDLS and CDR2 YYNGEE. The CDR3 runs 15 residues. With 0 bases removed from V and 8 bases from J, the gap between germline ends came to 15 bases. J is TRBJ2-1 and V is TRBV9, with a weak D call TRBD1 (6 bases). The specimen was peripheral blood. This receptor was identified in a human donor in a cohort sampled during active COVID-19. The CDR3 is CASSVEGQISDEQFF. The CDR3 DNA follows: TGTGCCAGCAGCGTAGAAGGACAGATCTCGGATGAGCAGTTCTTC.